The T cell receptor (beta chain) under discussion was sequenced for a study of T cell responses to AZD1222 COVID-19 vaccine. Concerning this clone: Its target is not known.

After removal of 2 bases from V and 1 base from J, the junction contained 13 bases not matched to a gene. The CDR3 length is 18 residues. The germline V gene encodes CDR1 MGHRA and CDR2 YSYEKL. Study observations and caveats: Most donors were white British, females outnumbered males, and clonal diversity was possibly underestimated. Two AZD1222 doses significantly raised spike-specific TCR breadth and depth over controls.

Here immunoSEQ multiplex PCR was the method, and the copy in TCRdb shows in-frame clones only, minus some. In the table there are about 140,000 clones, about 88% of which are singletons. This receptor was identified in an adult who received the AZD1222 COVID-19 vaccine. The chain joins TRBV4-1 to TRBJ1-1; 7 bases agree with TRBD1. The sample in question was peripheral blood, obtained 28 days after the second AZD1222 dose. The CDR3 loop reads CASSQRADREGGNTEAFF. The DNA of the CDR3 is TGCGCCAGCAGCCAAAGGGCCGACAGGGAGGGGGGGAACACTGAAGCTTTCTTT.